The source of this T cell receptor beta chain is a study of cytomegalovirus exposure and HLA in healthy donors. General study results and limits: For most TCR beta V segments, an earlier analysis put the productive rate at about 90% or about 30% of the time.

This PCR relied on a set of 60 Vbeta primers and 13 Jbeta primers. Data came from immunoSEQ multiplex PCR; TCRdb stores just in-frame clones and leaves some out. The table shows fewer than 250,000 clones, with around 79% occurring only once. Nominally healthy donors provided the samples, though records likely missed some immune exposures. V lost 5 bases, J lost 0 bases, and 10 bases lay in between. In germline, CDR1 is MNHNY, CDR2 SVGAGI (reference sequence). CDR3 size: 14 residues. Note on this clone: Its target is not known.

The chain couples TRBV6-6 to TRBJ1-2; D remains ambiguous. The receptor was isolated from a woman aged 50 to 60 in good health and CMV-seronegative. Source material: PBMCs. The CDR3 sequence is CASSEKAANYGYTF. The DNA of the CDR3 is TGTGCCAGCAGTGAGAAAGCTGCTAACTATGGCTACACCTTC.